This is a list of T cell receptor beta chains from one sample in a study of blood T cell repertoires in COVID-19. Profiling relied on immunoSEQ multiplex PCR, and the TCRdb table lists in-frame clones only, not all of them. The sample yields approximately 75,000 clones, around 88% seen once. Sequencing was done on a sample of peripheral blood. The receptor source for this set is a man at least 80 years old with COVID-19, enrolled during active disease. Each CDR3 is given with its conserved first and last residue. Fields, in order: J gene, D gene, clone size, V gene, CDR3 protein. D genes are given only for firm matches. Clone size is shown for a subset of rows, as once, few, many or a class of expanded clone.

TRBJ2-6,TRBD2,few,TRBV9,CASSVGLAFSSGANVLTF
TRBJ1-1,.,.,TRBV2,CASSDNRWAEAFF
TRBJ1-1,TRBD1,.,TRBV10-3,CTISEGETGGAFF
TRBJ1-1,TRBD1,.,TRBV29-1,CSVLTGLNTEAFF
TRBJ2-5,.,.,TRBV7-8,CASSLNRVQETQYF
TRBJ1-1,.,.,TRBV6-6,CASSWMGPEAFF
TRBJ2-5,.,once,TRBV5-4,CASSLIGVDETQYF
TRBJ2-3,TRBD2,.,TRBV7-3,CASSLRRGGASTDTQYF
TRBJ1-4,.,.,TRBV9,CASSVERGSVEKLFF
TRBJ1-6,TRBD1,.,TRBV5-5,CASSPGDRVPNNSPLHF
TRBJ2-7,.,.,TRBV2,CASSGGSLDYEQYF
TRBJ2-2,TRBD2,.,TRBV4-2,CASSQKAGGSTGELFF
TRBJ2-1,TRBD1,.,TRBV5-1,CASRISVSGGASNEQFF
TRBJ1-5,TRBD1,.,TRBV19,CASRAFRDRFASNQPQHF
TRBJ2-1,.,.,TRBV9,CASSVADRLNEQFF
TRBJ2-7,.,.,TRBV28,CASSLLQGKIPLEQYF
TRBJ2-7,.,.,TRBV28,CASSFHIYEQYF
TRBJ2-2,TRBD2,.,TRBV5-1,CASSSPLAAGEDGELFF
TRBJ2-5,.,few,TRBV2,CASREGLQETQYF
TRBJ1-2,.,.,TRBV9,CASSVDGRVDYGYTF
TRBJ1-2,.,.,TRBV2,CASSATIRQDNYGYTF
TRBJ1-5,TRBD1,once,TRBV28,CASSLGSPDRGLWSNQPQHF
TRBJ1-2,.,.,TRBV12-3/TRBV12-4,CASSTGGNYGYTF
TRBJ1-1,TRBD1,.,TRBV7-8,CASSFLRQGTEAFF
TRBJ1-2,TRBD1,.,TRBV27,CASRGTGVSGYTF
TRBJ2-2,.,.,TRBV28,CASSSWGHNTGELFF
TRBJ1-4,.,once,TRBV4-2,CASSQDSGTREKLFF
TRBJ1-4,TRBD1,.,TRBV2,CASSERGRGKLFF
TRBJ2-1,TRBD1,.,TRBV7-6,CASSRDRVGRNEQFF
TRBJ2-1,.,.,TRBV6-2/TRBV6-3,CASSYGFRGDEQFF
TRBJ1-5,TRBD1,.,TRBV19,CASRDRGLLSNQPQHF
TRBJ2-3,TRBD2,.,TRBV10-3,CAISEGAGGISTDTQYF
TRBJ1-2,.,.,TRBV7-9,CASSLRNYGYTF
TRBJ2-7,TRBD1,.,TRBV7-2,CASSRDRGLREQYF
TRBJ1-2,TRBD1,few,TRBV18,CASSLKGQGGYTF
TRBJ1-2,.,few,TRBV9,CASETSDSVYGYTF
TRBJ1-2,TRBD1,.,TRBV7-2,CASSSFGQAHGYTF
TRBJ1-2,TRBD1,.,TRBV5-6,CASSPDRTYGYTF
TRBJ1-1,.,.,TRBV6-5,CASRRDTEAFF
TRBJ1-3,.,.,TRBV4-1,CASSQELSSGNTIYF
TRBJ2-3,TRBD2,once,TRBV7-6,CASSLGLAGGDTQYF
TRBJ2-3,TRBD2,once,TRBV9,CASSPTSGDPDTQYF
TRBJ1-2,.,.,TRBV24-1,CATSDHSPEAYGYTF
TRBJ1-2,.,.,TRBV6-5,CASSYVQTNYGYTF
TRBJ1-6,TRBD1,.,TRBV28,CASSKWIGGQGNSPLHF
TRBJ1-5,TRBD1,few,TRBV28,CASSPGTEDQPQHF
TRBJ2-2,.,.,TRBV5-1,CASSLAPGANTGELFF
TRBJ2-2,.,.,TRBV5-5,CASSLGPSDGELFF
TRBJ1-1,.,few,TRBV5-5,CASSSRPQGNTEAFF
TRBJ1-2,TRBD1,.,TRBV6-6,CASSFRDSYGYTF
TRBJ2-2,.,.,TRBV19,CASSSLTLGELFF